This T cell receptor beta chain was recorded in a study of blood T cell repertoires in COVID-19 (TCRdb year 2020). Context from the whole study: Collaborator samples came from the United States, Italy and Spain and covered acute and convalescent phases of COVID-19. The material from the prospective study consisted of cDNA or gDNA derived from T cells, B-cell-depleted T cells, or PBMCs. Subjects who had been exposed to COVID-19, were actively infected with it, or had recovered from it provided the deeply sampled blood TCRbeta repertoires that made up the dataset. The repertoires were released in a freely available public database intended as a resource for research on the immune response to SARS-CoV-2. Samples came from the ongoing ImmuneRACE study (first 160 participants) plus 1,254 subjects from 6 global collaborators. The sample metadata nearly always contained a de-identified subject ID, COVID-19 status, age in years and sex. Where available, HLA class I and class II types were obtained from metadata supplied by the sample provider rather than from assay-based typing. The full study reports these points: Clinical and demographic metadata were provided uncurated, with the amount varying by source and participant.

TCRbeta CDR3 regions were amplified from genomic DNA by means of the immunoSEQ Assay, a bias-controlled multiplex PCR. From the authors' description of their analysis: Within the assay, amplification of reference gene primers was used to estimate how many nucleated cells each sample contained. To quantify the absolute abundance of each unique TCRbeta CDR3 rearrangement, sequence reads were collapsed and filtered. Productive Simpson clonality was computed per sample as the square root of Simpson's diversity index over productive rearrangements. Entries here come from immuneACCESS through TCRdb and include only in-frame sequences with V and J called. Some clones fail to appear in such tables; in the studies checked, an unresolved V gene covers under half of the shortfall, and the cause of the remainder is unknown. The D gene and trimming were derived from the DNA, and the V and J assignments and clone size from that table. Here the sample has around 200,000 clones; roughly four fifths occur a single time. 2.5% of the sample belongs to the ten largest clones.

The CDR3 runs 14 residues from the cysteine to the phenylalanine. The kept DNA is CDR3 alone, 42 bases in frame from the first base. The V end gives up 7 bases and the J end 16 bases, leaving 18 bases in the junction not matched to a gene. The germline V gene sets CDR1 to MNHEY and CDR2 to SVGAGI. Whole blood was collected in K2EDTA tubes by collaborating institutions according to the institutions' own protocols. For TCRbeta analysis, collaborator samples were shipped as frozen whole blood, as isolated PBMCs, or as DNA extracted from either sample type. Turning to this clone: Its antigen is currently not known. The input lacks base qualities; no much larger clone sits a single base away.

Sequences were obtained from peripheral blood. The receptor chain draws on TRBV6-5 and TRBJ2-1; 8 central nucleotides agree with TRBD1. This TCR came from a woman in her thirties or forties with active or convalescent COVID-19. The CDR3 amino acid sequence is: CASTRGQGGGFVFF. The DNA reads TGTGCCAGCACCAGAGGACAGGGTGGTGGCTTCGTATTCTTC.